This TCR beta chain was captured in a study of T cell responses to AZD1222 COVID-19 vaccine. Per the germline V gene, CDR1 is MGHRA and CDR2 is YSYEKL. V lost 1 base, J lost 5 bases, and 12 bases lay in between. The CDR3 length is 14 residues. Of note for this clone: No antigen is known for it.

Sequenced by immunoSEQ multiplex PCR; TCRdb stores in-frame clones only, minus some. This table holds about 260,000 clones, roughly 93% found once. Findings and caveats of the study: AZD1222 recipients seropositive at baseline numbered only six.

The chain joins TRBV4-1 to TRBJ2-7; no clear D. The TCR sequence derives from an adult in good health. Sequenced material: peripheral blood, taken on day 0 of AZD1222 vaccination. The chain's CDR3 is CASSQAQRTNEQYF. In nucleotides, the CDR3 is TGCGCCAGCAGCCAAGCACAGAGGACCAACGAGCAGTACTTC.